A single sample gave rise to the 30 T cell receptor beta chains below, sequenced in a study of cytomegalovirus exposure and HLA in healthy donors. The PCR made use of 60 Vbeta and 13 Jbeta primers. The table came from immunoSEQ multiplex PCR; TCRdb's copy has only in-frame clones and leaves some out. The sample lists approximately 150,000 clones, roughly three fifths seen once, with around 1.8% in the top ten. Sequencing used PBMCs. These receptors all come from a male donor in good health and CMV-seronegative.

This chain uses TRBV7-2 with TRBJ1-4; 8 bases fit TRBD1. Germline V gene data show CDR1 as SGHTA and CDR2 as FQGNSA. The CDR3 has 15 residues. V gave up 4 bases and J gave up 8 bases; unmatched junction bases: 9. In DNA, the CDR3 is TGTGCCAGCAGCTCCAGGGGGCGGGATGCCGAAAAACTGTTTTTT. This gives the protein CASSSRGRDAEKLFF. Supplemented by reference TRBV7-2 and TRBJ1-4, the full variable domain reads GAGVSQSPSNKVTEKGKDVELRCDPISGHTALYWYRQSLGQGLEFLIYFQGNSAPDKSGLPSDRFSAERTGGSVSTLTIQRTQQEDSAVYLCASSSRGRDAEKLFFGSGTQLSVL.

This clone turned up a few times. The rearrangement uses TRBV11-1 and TRBJ2-7, with 10 nucleotides matching TRBD1. CDR3 length equals 15 residues. From germline, CDR1 is SGHAT and CDR2 FQDESV (reference sequence). Unmatched junction bases numbered 6, after V lost 4 bases and J lost 3 bases. CDR3 amino acids: CASSYGTGDFYEQYF. In DNA, the CDR3 is TGTGCCAGCAGCTACGGGACAGGGGATTTCTACGAGCAGTACTTC. Combining the CDR3 with reference TRBV11-1 and TRBJ2-7 gives the whole variable domain EAEVAQSPRYKITEKSQAVAFWCDPISGHATLYWYRQILGQGPELLVQFQDESVVDDSQLPKDRFSAERLKGVDSTLKIQPAELGDSAMYLCASSYGTGDFYEQYFGPGTRLTVT.

The table lists this clone with a few counts. The chain joins TRBV9 to TRBJ2-7, with 7 bases aligning to TRBD1. CDR3 length equals 15 residues. V shed 0 bases and J 5 bases; nucleotides not matched to a gene: 8. Germline V CDR1 and CDR2: SGDLS, YYNGEE. In nucleotides, the CDR3 is TGTGCCAGCAGCGTAGGAAGGGGGCCGATCGACGAGCAGTACTTC. This codes for CASSVGRGPIDEQYF.

The chain joins TRBV7-9 to TRBJ1-3; TRBD1 aligns across 7 bases. V shed 6 bases, J shed 0 bases, and the junction held 5 bases outside the gene matches. Germline values: CDR1 SEHNR, CDR2 FQNEAQ (reference sequence). The CDR3 runs to 15 residues. The CDR3 DNA reads TGTGCCAGCAGTTTTACAGGGGTCTCTGGAAACACCATATATTTT. Protein product: CASSFTGVSGNTIYF. The entire variable domain, with the rest obtained from reference TRBV7-9 and TRBJ1-3, is as follows: DTGVSQNPRHKITKRGQNVTFRCDPISEHNRLYWYRQTLGQGPEFLTYFQNEAQLEKSRLLSDRFSAERPKGSFSTLEIQRTEQGDSAMYLCASSFTGVSGNTIYFGEGSWLTVV.

The chain uses TRBV4-1 and TRBJ1-2; the match to TRBD1 covers 7 bases. Per germline, CDR1 MGHRA and CDR2 YSYEKL. This CDR3 comprises 16 residues. The junction had 11 bases not matched to a gene; V was cut back by 7 bases and J by 0 bases. The CDR3 DNA reads as TGCGCCAGCACCCGACAGGGCTTCCCGACTAACTATGGCTACACCTTC. Protein product: CASTRQGFPTNYGYTF.

The CDR3: CASSGGGGFSNQPQHF. The CDR3 nucleotides read TGTGCCAGCAGCGGTGGTGGAGGGTTTAGCAATCAGCCCCAGCATTTT. The chain joins TRBV9 to TRBJ1-5; D is unresolved. V lost 3 bases, J lost 0 bases, and 13 bases lay in between. Germline CDR1 and CDR2: SGDLS and YYNGEE. This CDR3 comprises 16 residues.

The V gene is TRBV11-2, the J gene TRBJ2-5, with D maybe TRBD1 (6 bases). V lost 5 bases to trimming and J lost 1 base, with 14 bases between them. CDR3 length: 15 amino acids. Germline lookup yields CDR1 SGHAT and CDR2 FQNNGV. Here the CDR3 reads CASSPYRALQETQYF. The CDR3 nucleotides read TGTGCCAGCAGCCCATACAGGGCTCTCCAAGAGACCCAGTACTTC.

The chain links TRBV7-9 to TRBJ2-5; a possible D gene is TRBD2 (6 bases). Germline V CDR1 and CDR2: SEHNR, FQNEAQ (reference sequence). Between the trimmed V and J ends, which lost 5 bases and 3 bases, there was a span of 16 bases. The CDR3 has 15 residues. The CDR3 protein is CASSPGDGGKETQYF. In DNA form, the CDR3 reads TGTGCCAGCAGCCCGGGGGACGGCGGAAAAGAGACCCAGTACTTC. Together with reference TRBV7-9 and TRBJ2-5, the CDR3 gives the full variable domain: DTGVSQNPRHKITKRGQNVTFRCDPISEHNRLYWYRQTLGQGPEFLTYFQNEAQLEKSRLLSDRFSAERPKGSFSTLEIQRTEQGDSAMYLCASSPGDGGKETQYFGPGTRLLVL.

V gene TRBV29-1 combines with J gene TRBJ2-6; TRBD2 might be the D (5 bases). Germline assignment: CDR1 SQVTM and CDR2 ANQGSEA. The CDR3 sequence is 16 residues long. Trimming took off 1 base at V and 1 base at J, with 11 bases between the two ends. The CDR3 DNA follows: TGCAGCGTTGAAGTGGGTTCGGGGTCTGGGGCCAACGTCCTGACTTTC. Protein: CSVEVGSGSGANVLTF.

This clone was seen a few times. V is TRBV5-4 and J is TRBJ1-1; TRBD1 matches 9 bases. Germline V gene lookup returns CDR1 SGHNT and CDR2 YYREEE (reference sequence). CDR3 length equals 13 residues. Trimming removed 4 bases from V and 3 bases from J; junction bases left unmatched: 1. The DNA for the CDR3 is TGTGCCAGCAGCCGACAGGGGGACACTGAAGCTTTCTTT. Its protein product is CASSRQGDTEAFF.

V usage is TRBV7-9 and J usage is TRBJ2-7; 8 nucleotides align to TRBD2. V lost 4 bases and J lost 1; bases outside the gene matches: 9. Germline CDR1 reads SEHNR; CDR2 reads FQNEAQ (reference sequence). The CDR3 length is 16 residues. The CDR3 sequence: CASSSGGGLLSYEQYF. As DNA, the CDR3 is TGTGCCAGCAGCTCAGGCGGGGGGCTACTTTCCTACGAGCAGTACTTC.

In its sample, this clone was seen a few times. J is TRBJ2-3 and V is TRBV11-2, with 7 bases lining up with TRBD1. Germline lookup yields CDR1 SGHAT and CDR2 FQNNGV. The CDR3 loop spans 14 amino acids. The J segment lost 0 bases and the V segment lost 5 bases, leaving 2 bases of the junction unmatched. The CDR3 spells CASSGQVSTDTQYF. CDR3 DNA: TGTGCCAGCAGCGGACAGGTTAGCACAGATACGCAGTATTTT.

The CDR3 DNA reads TGTGCCAGCTCGCCCAGGACAGGGACCCTCTACAATGAGCAGTTCTTC. It translates to CASSPRTGTLYNEQFF. This sequence joins TRBV18 and TRBJ2-1; 8 nucleotides match TRBD1. Germline V CDR1 and CDR2: KGHSH, LQKENI. V lost 6 bases, J lost 3 bases, and 10 bases stayed unmatched. The CDR3 covers 16 residues.

This sequence joins TRBV11-3 and TRBJ1-1; 8 bases are shared with TRBD1. The CDR3 runs to 15 residues. Trimming took 5 bases from V and 8 from J; bases not matched to a gene: 13. The germline V gene encodes CDR1 SGHNT and CDR2 YENEEA. CDR3 sequence: CASSQPGGEPPEAFF. The DNA for the CDR3 is TGTGCCAGCAGCCAACCAGGGGGCGAGCCGCCCGAAGCTTTCTTT.

V and J are TRBV6-5 and TRBJ1-2; D ambiguous. CDR1 is MNHEY, CDR2 SVGAGI, per germline. V was trimmed by 2 bases and J by 0 bases, leaving 13 bases between them. The CDR3 runs to 16 residues. The CDR3 nucleotides read TGTGCCAGCAGTTACGTAGCAACTGAAGCTAACTATGGCTACACCTTC. It encodes CASSYVATEANYGYTF.

The genes are TRBV6-6 and TRBJ2-1; TRBD2 is a possible D gene (5 bases). In germline, CDR1 is MNHNY, CDR2 SVGAGI (reference sequence). Trimming cost V 5 bases and J 9 bases, with 11 bases left between them. The CDR3 spans 12 residues. The CDR3 is CASSIVEGEQFF. The DNA for the CDR3 is TGTGCCAGCAGTATTGTAGAGGGTGAGCAGTTCTTC.

J is TRBJ1-2 and V is TRBV19; possible D gene TRBD1, 6 bases. Per germline, CDR1 LNHDA and CDR2 SQIVND (reference sequence). CDR3 length equals 14 residues. The V end lost 5 bases, the J end lost 5 bases, and 15 bases lay between the germline ends. CDR3 nucleotide sequence: TGTGCCAGTAGTCCTCTCCCCGGGACATATGGCTACACCTTC. It yields the protein CASSPLPGTYGYTF.

This chain joins TRBV11-2 and TRBJ2-7, with 10 bases that match TRBD2. The CDR3 is made up of 18 amino acids. The V segment lost 0 bases and the J segment 2 bases; nucleotides outside the gene matches: 10. CDR1 and CDR2 from the germline V gene are SGHAT and FQNNGV. The chain's CDR3 is CASSLDQATTSGAYEQYF. The CDR3 nucleotides are TGTGCCAGCAGCTTAGACCAGGCCACCACTAGCGGGGCCTACGAGCAGTACTTC.

The chain joins TRBV4-2 to TRBJ2-3; D gene unclear. The V gene lost 4 bases and the J gene lost 0 bases, with 5 bases spanning the gap. Germline V gene sequence: CDR1 LGHNA, CDR2 YNFKEQ. The CDR3 consists of 13 residues. CDR3 sequence reads: CASSPFSTDTQYF. CDR3 bases: TGTGCCAGCAGCCCCTTTAGCACAGATACGCAGTATTTT.

V usage is TRBV7-2 and J usage is TRBJ2-5, with a tentative D call TRBD2 (5 bases). This CDR3 has 14 amino acids. Germline V lookup: CDR1 SGHTA, CDR2 FQGNSA. V lost 3 bases and J 1 base, leaving 9 bases between the germline ends. CDR3 bases: TGTGCCAGCAGCTTGATGAGCGGCCAAGAGACCCAGTACTTC. Its translation is CASSLMSGQETQYF.

V usage is TRBV7-9 and J usage is TRBJ1-4, with 7 bases identical to TRBD1. V lost 1 base to trimming and J lost 7 bases; unmatched junction nucleotides: 6. CDR1 is SEHNR, CDR2 FQNEAQ, per germline (reference sequence). The CDR3 runs to 15 residues. CDR3 sequence: CASSLVQGRGEKLFF. Here the CDR3 DNA reads TGTGCCAGCAGCTTAGTACAGGGGCGAGGTGAAAAACTGTTTTTT.

This clone has just a few counts. The chain joins TRBV2 to TRBJ2-7, with D perhaps matching TRBD1 or TRBD2 (6 bases each). Trimming took off 10 bases at V and 4 bases at J, with 17 bases between the two ends. The length of the CDR3 is 13 residues. Germline CDR1 and CDR2: SNHLY and FYNNEI. The CDR3 DNA reads as TGTGCCACCAGGGGAGGTTGGGCGTACGAGCAGTACTTC. It encodes CATRGGWAYEQYF.

The CDR3 DNA sequence: TGTGCCAGCAGCCTAGGACTGGCCATGAACACTGAAGCTTTCTTT. Protein: CASSLGLAMNTEAFF. V is TRBV5-6 and J is TRBJ1-1, with no clear D. Germline CDR1 reads SGHDT; CDR2 reads YYEEEE. The CDR3 is 15 amino acids. Deletions cut 4 bases from V and 0 bases from J, with 13 bases between.

Only a few counts were recorded for this clone. The chain couples TRBV5-1 to TRBJ1-3; D is unresolved. V was pared by 0 bases and J by 4 bases, with 8 bases between. Germline V lookup: CDR1 SGHRS, CDR2 YFSETQ. The CDR3 extends over 14 amino acids. Here the CDR3 DNA reads TGCGCCAGCAGCTTGGTAGCAGAAGGAAACACCATATATTTT. It yields the protein CASSLVAEGNTIYF.

The genes are TRBV7-2 and TRBJ1-3; D remains unclear. This CDR3 comprises 13 residues. V was trimmed by 6 bases and J by 4 bases, leaving 10 bases between them. Germline V gives CDR1 SGHTA, CDR2 FQGNSA. CDR3 loop: CASRPFRGNTIYF. CDR3 nucleotide sequence: TGTGCCAGCAGGCCTTTTCGGGGAAACACCATATATTTT. Together with reference TRBV7-2 and TRBJ1-3, the CDR3 gives the full variable domain: GAGVSQSPSNKVTEKGKDVELRCDPISGHTALYWYRQSLGQGLEFLIYFQGNSAPDKSGLPSDRFSAERTGGSVSTLTIQRTQQEDSAVYLCASRPFRGNTIYFGEGSWLTVV.

To note about this clone: The junction does not match germline at one end; this may be a read error. This chain uses TRBV20-1 with TRBJ1-6; D may be TRBD1 (6 bases). The germline CDR1 and CDR2 sequences are DFQATT and SNEGSKA (reference sequence). The CDR3 covers 11 residues. The DNA for the CDR3 is TGCAGTGCCAGAGGGGGAGAGCCCCTCCACTTT. Residues: CSARGGEPLHF.

This clone appeared a few times. The chain uses TRBV7-9 and TRBJ1-6; 9 bases are shared with TRBD1. CDR1 and CDR2 from the germline V gene are SEHNR and FQNEAQ (reference sequence). The CDR3 loop spans 14 amino acids. After removal of 2 bases from V and 8 bases from J, the junction contained 1 base not matched to a gene. The CDR3 sequence is CASSLRDRDSPLHF. As DNA, the CDR3 is TGTGCCAGCAGCTTACGGGACAGGGATTCACCCCTCCACTTT.

V and J are TRBV28 and TRBJ1-5; 7 bases match TRBD1. The CDR3 length is 14 residues. Germline lookup yields CDR1 MDHEN and CDR2 SYDVKM. J lost 5 bases, V lost 5 bases, and 6 bases had no gene match. Here the CDR3 DNA reads TGTGCCAGCAGTCTTCGACAGGGATATCAGCCCCAGCATTTT. Its protein is CASSLRQGYQPQHF.

This rearrangement joins TRBV7-2 to TRBJ1-1; D might be TRBD1 (6 bases). CDR1 and CDR2 from the germline V gene are SGHTA and FQGNSA. This CDR3 is 13 amino acids long. Between the trimmed V and J ends, which lost 5 bases and 1 base, there was a span of 8 bases. The CDR3 bases are TGTGCCAGCAGCGAGGACAGGAACACTGAAGCTTTCTTT. Translating gives CASSEDRNTEAFF.

V is TRBV19 and J is TRBJ1-2; 8 bases are a match to TRBD1. V gave up 3 bases and J gave up 4 bases; unmatched junction bases: 7. Germline CDR1 LNHDA, CDR2 SQIVND (reference sequence). The CDR3 extends over 15 amino acids. CDR3 sequence reads: CASSILPGGTYGYTF. DNA for the CDR3: TGTGCCAGTAGTATCCTTCCAGGGGGCACCTATGGCTACACCTTC.